This T cell receptor beta chain is drawn from a study of blood T cell repertoires in COVID-19. The assay was immunoSEQ multiplex PCR, and TCRdb's table has in-frame clones only and misses some. The sample lists over 20,000 clones, 70% to 90% seen once, with about 16% in the top ten. The germline gives CDR1 LNHNV, CDR2 YYDKDF (reference sequence). With 1 base removed from V and 1 base from J, the gap between germline ends came to 14 bases. The CDR3 spans 16 residues. The chain uses TRBV15 and TRBJ2-7; D might be TRBD2 (5 bases). Sequences were obtained from peripheral blood. This clonotype was obtained from a man in his 70s with acute or convalescent COVID-19. The CDR3 DNA reads TGTGCCACCAGCAGAGGAAATCCCCGGAGGTCCTACGAGCAGTACTTC. Translated, it gives CATSRGNPRRSYEQYF.